A few counts support the clone carrying this T cell receptor (beta chain). Antigen unknown. With a far larger clone one base away, a read error is the likely cause. Donors, without exception, were Caucasian adults residing in Nashville, Tennessee. Extraction of genomic DNA in unsorted samples used about 90 million PBMCs. The data derive from a study of shared clonotypes between healthy human individuals. General study points: Represented diversity (both genetic and exposure-history) was limited by the small number of donors.

At a deep level, the assay was run. This table comes from immunoSEQ multiplex PCR, and its TCRdb copy is limited to in-frame clones, with some not included. The sample has approximately 440,000 clones, around 77% seen once. The specimen was PBMCs. This receptor was obtained from a woman aged 40-49 years in good health. Some clones in this sample may be carry-over from other donors' samples.

CDR3 amino acids: CASSLDARTGASMNTEAFF. CDR3 in DNA: TGCGCCAGCAGCTTGGACGCTAGGACAGGTGCTTCCATGAACACTGAAGCTTTCTTT. V usage is TRBV5-1 and J usage is TRBJ1-1; 7 nucleotides line up with TRBD1. Germline V gene lookup returns CDR1 SGHRS and CDR2 YFSETQ. V shed 0 bases and J 0 bases; nucleotides not matched to a gene: 14. The CDR3 loop spans 19 amino acids.